This TCR beta chain was captured by sequencing in a study of control samples from healthy donors and cancer patients. CDR1 is SGHRS, CDR2 YFSETQ, per germline. With 0 bases removed from V and 4 bases from J, the gap between germline ends came to 11 bases. There are 15 residues in the CDR3. TCRdb's copy holds only in-frame clones and misses some; the assay was immunoSEQ multiplex PCR. The sample consists of more than 95,000 clones, roughly nine tenths of them appearing once. The receptor was isolated from a woman in her fifties or sixties with colorectal cancer. This chain connects TRBV5-1 to TRBJ2-1; D possibly corresponds to TRBD2 (5 bases). The sequenced sample consisted of PBMCs. The CDR3 protein is CASSLVSSGYNEQFF. The CDR3 DNA reads as TGCGCCAGCAGCTTGGTTAGCTCGGGGTACAATGAGCAGTTCTTC.